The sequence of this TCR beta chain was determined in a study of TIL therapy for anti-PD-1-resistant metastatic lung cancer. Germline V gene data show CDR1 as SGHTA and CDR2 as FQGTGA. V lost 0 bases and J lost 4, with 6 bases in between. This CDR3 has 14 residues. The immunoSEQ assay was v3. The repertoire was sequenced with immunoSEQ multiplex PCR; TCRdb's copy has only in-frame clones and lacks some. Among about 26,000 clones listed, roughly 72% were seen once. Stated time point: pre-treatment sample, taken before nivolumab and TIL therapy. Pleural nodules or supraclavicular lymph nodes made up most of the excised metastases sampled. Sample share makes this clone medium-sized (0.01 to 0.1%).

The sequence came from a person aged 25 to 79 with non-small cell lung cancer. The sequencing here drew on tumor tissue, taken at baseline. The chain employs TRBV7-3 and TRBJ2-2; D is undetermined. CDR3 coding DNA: TGTGCCAGCAGCTTAACGACGCGCACCGGGGAGCTGTTTTTT. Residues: CASSLTTRTGELFF.